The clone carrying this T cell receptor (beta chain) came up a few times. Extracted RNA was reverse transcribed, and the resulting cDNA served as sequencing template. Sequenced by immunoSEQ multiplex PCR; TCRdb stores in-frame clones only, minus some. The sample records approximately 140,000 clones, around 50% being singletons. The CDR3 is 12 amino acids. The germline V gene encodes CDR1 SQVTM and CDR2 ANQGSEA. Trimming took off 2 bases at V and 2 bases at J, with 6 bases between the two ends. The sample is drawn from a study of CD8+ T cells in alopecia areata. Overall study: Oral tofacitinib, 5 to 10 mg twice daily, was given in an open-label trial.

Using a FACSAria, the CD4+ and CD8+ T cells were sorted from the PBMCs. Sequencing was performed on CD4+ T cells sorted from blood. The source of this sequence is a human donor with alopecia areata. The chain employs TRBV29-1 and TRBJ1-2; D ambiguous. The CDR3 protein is CSVEQVNYGYTF. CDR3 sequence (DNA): TGCAGCGTTGAACAGGTCAACTATGGCTACACCTTC.